This TCR beta chain was recovered during a study of CD8+ T cells in alopecia areata. About the research overall: Treated patients swallowed 5 to 10 mg of oral tofacitinib twice daily.

J lost 4 bases, V lost 4 bases, and 6 bases had no gene match. In germline, CDR1 is SGHTA, CDR2 FQGTGA. This CDR3 spans 15 amino acids. Treatment meaning: oral pan-JAK inhibitor, 5-10 mg twice daily. Concerning this clone itself: The antigen is unknown.

Study observations and caveats: Tissue-resident alphabeta T cells belonging to normal skin likewise get sequenced within scalp specimens.

Extraction and reverse transcription of RNA yielded cDNA as the sequencing template. Some clones are missing from TCRdb's copy, which holds only in-frame ones; the method was immunoSEQ multiplex PCR. The sample contains about 160,000 clones, approximately 65% of which appear only once. The input for sequencing was CD4+ T cells sorted from blood, taken at week 4, from a patient treated with tofacitinib. The receptor's source is a human donor with alopecia areata. The rearrangement joins TRBV7-3 to TRBJ2-5; 10 bases agree with TRBD2. The CDR3 sequence: CASSSSGGARETQYF. The CDR3, as DNA: TGTGCCAGCAGCTCGAGCGGGGGGGCCCGAGAGACCCAGTACTTC.